These 22 T cell receptor beta chains share one sample of origin, sequenced in a study of cytomegalovirus exposure and HLA in healthy donors. The PCR contained 60 Vbeta and 13 Jbeta primers. Sequencing used immunoSEQ multiplex PCR; TCRdb keeps in-frame clones, though not all of them. The sample has some 180,000 clones; 78% are singletons. The sample consisted of PBMCs. The source of these receptors is a woman in her 30s in good health and CMV-seropositive.

V gene TRBV7-8 combines with J gene TRBJ1-1; no reliable D call. The CDR3 has 14 residues. Germline loops: CDR1 SGHVS, CDR2 FQNEAQ. V lost 2 bases, J lost 1 base, and 8 bases lay in between. The CDR3 loop reads CASSLSPGNTEAFF. CDR3 sequence (DNA): TGTGCCAGCAGCTTATCGCCGGGGAACACTGAAGCTTTCTTT.

A remark on this clone: The sample carries other DNA sequences with the same CDR3. The chain combines TRBV10-3 with TRBJ2-3; TRBD1 is a possible D gene (6 bases). The CDR3 contains 14 residues. From germline, CDR1 is ENHRY and CDR2 SYGVKD. V was clipped by 2 bases and J by 2 bases, with 8 bases between them. This CDR3 reads CAISERGNTDTQYF. The CDR3 DNA follows: TGTGCCATCAGTGAGAGGGGGAACACAGATACGCAGTATTTT.

The chain is built from TRBV7-8 and TRBJ2-1, with TRBD2 identical over 7 bases. V gave up 1 base and J gave up 7 bases; unmatched junction bases: 13. CDR3 length equals 17 residues. Per germline, CDR1 SGHVS and CDR2 FQNEAQ. CDR3 sequence: CASSLGALQRGRNEQFF. CDR3 bases: TGTGCCAGCAGCTTAGGGGCCTTACAGCGGGGTCGGAATGAGCAGTTCTTC.

This chain uses TRBV20-1 with TRBJ2-7, with D unresolved. Trimming stripped 6 bases from V and 0 bases from J, with 6 bases between. The CDR3 is made up of 11 amino acids. Germline CDR1 reads DFQATT; CDR2 reads SNEGSKA (reference sequence). The CDR3 sequence: CSATGSYEQYF. CDR3 sequence (DNA): TGCAGTGCCACGGGCTCCTACGAGCAGTACTTC.

The chain has TRBV28 and TRBJ2-7, with D tentatively TRBD2 (5 bases). There are 12 residues in the CDR3. The germline V gene encodes CDR1 MDHEN and CDR2 SYDVKM. Trimming left V 2 bases short and J 4 bases short, with 6 bases between. Here the CDR3 DNA reads TGTGCCAGCAGTTTAAGGAGGTACGAGCAGTACTTC. It specifies CASSLRRYEQYF.

V is TRBV15 and J is TRBJ1-1; no clear D. The CDR3 runs to 16 residues. Trimming left V 0 bases short and J 0 bases short, with 11 bases between. Germline assignment: CDR1 LNHNV and CDR2 YYDKDF (reference sequence). The CDR3 nucleotides read TGTGCCACCAGCAGAGATCGGCGGGCAGTGAACACTGAAGCTTTCTTT. Its translation is CATSRDRRAVNTEAFF.

The gene calls are TRBV19 and TRBJ2-1; TRBD2 agrees at 12 bases. V was pared by 6 bases and J by 3 bases, with 3 bases of the junction left unmatched. Germline V gene lookup returns CDR1 LNHDA and CDR2 SQIVND (reference sequence). The length of the CDR3 is 15 residues. Written as DNA, the CDR3 is TGTGCCAGTAGAGGACTAGCGGGACTCTACAATGAGCAGTTCTTC. This codes for CASRGLAGLYNEQFF. Filled out from reference TRBV19 and TRBJ2-1, the complete variable domain reads DGGITQSPKYLFRKEGQNVTLSCEQNLNHDAMYWYRQDPGQGLRLIYYSQIVNDFQKGDIAEGYSVSREKKESFPLTVTSAQKNPTAFYLCASRGLAGLYNEQFFGPGTRLTVL.

The chain carries TRBV10-3 and TRBJ2-1; D gene uncertain. Germline V lookup: CDR1 ENHRY, CDR2 SYGVKD. The CDR3 has 13 residues. V lost 3 bases to trimming and J lost 5 bases, with 8 bases between them. CDR3 amino acids: CAISDYYDNEQFF. The CDR3 nucleotides are TGTGCCATCAGTGATTACTACGACAATGAGCAGTTCTTC.

The chain recombines TRBV6-5 with TRBJ1-2; 8 nucleotides match TRBD1. Germline V CDR1 and CDR2: MNHEY, SVGAGI. The CDR3 is made up of 12 amino acids. Trimming removed 6 bases from V and 8 bases from J; junction bases left unmatched: 5. CDR3 bases: TGTGCCAGCAGCCGGACAGGGCAAGGCTACACCTTC. Translation: CASSRTGQGYTF.

This clone has just a few counts. V and J are TRBV2 and TRBJ2-5, with a tentative D call TRBD2 (6 bases). The CDR3 extends over 13 amino acids. Trimming shortened V by 7 bases and J by 0 bases, and 9 bases separated the two germline ends. Germline CDR1 reads SNHLY; CDR2 reads FYNNEI. CDR3: CASTRDYQETQYF. Here the CDR3 DNA reads TGTGCCAGCACGCGGGACTACCAAGAGACCCAGTACTTC.

The gene calls are TRBV6-6 and TRBJ1-3, with 9 nucleotides matching TRBD1. V was clipped by 5 bases and J by 2 bases; unmatched bases: 4. Looked up from germline, CDR1 is MNHNY and CDR2 is SVGAGI (reference sequence). The CDR3 has 15 residues. The DNA of the CDR3 is TGTGCCAGCAGTAATAGACAGGGGGCTGGAAACACCATATATTTT. Translating gives CASSNRQGAGNTIYF.

The chain joins TRBV7-6 to TRBJ2-3, with D unresolved. CDR3 length equals 15 residues. Trimming took off 5 bases at V and 0 bases at J, with 12 bases between the two ends. Germline V gives CDR1 SGHVS, CDR2 FNYEAQ. The CDR3, as DNA: TGTGCCAGCAGCCTACAGTTTCTTAGCACAGATACGCAGTATTTT. It encodes CASSLQFLSTDTQYF. The full variable domain, in which reference TRBV7-6 and TRBJ2-3 provide the parts outside the CDR3, is GAGVSQSPRYKVTKRGQDVALRCDPISGHVSLYWYRQALGQGPEFLTYFNYEAQQDKSGLPNDRFSAERPEGSISTLTIQRTEQRDSAMYRCASSLQFLSTDTQYFGPGTRLTVL.

The genes are TRBV11-2 and TRBJ2-3; 7 bases map to TRBD1. The CDR3 sequence is 16 residues long. From germline, CDR1 is SGHAT and CDR2 FQNNGV. The junction had 8 bases not matched to a gene; V was cut back by 3 bases and J by 2 bases. The CDR3 sequence is CASSFPTGTDTDTQYF. The DNA of the CDR3 is TGTGCCAGCAGCTTTCCTACCGGGACAGACACAGATACGCAGTATTTT.

V is TRBV28 and J is TRBJ1-1, with a tentative D call TRBD1 (5 bases). The germline gives CDR1 MDHEN, CDR2 SYDVKM. V lost 5 bases and J lost 4, with 23 bases in between. The length of the CDR3 is 17 residues. The chain's CDR3 is CASSPFGGFRRTTEAFF. CDR3 DNA sequence: TGTGCCAGCAGTCCCTTTGGGGGGTTCAGAAGGACCACTGAAGCTTTCTTT.

The rearrangement joins TRBV4-2 to TRBJ2-4; a possible D gene is TRBD2 (6 bases). The CDR3 contains 18 residues. Trimming shortened V by 6 bases and J by 0 bases, and 21 bases separated the two germline ends. The V gene's germline CDR1 is LGHNA and CDR2 YNFKEQ. The CDR3 is CASSPEGRTKGAKNIQYF. The CDR3 DNA reads as TGTGCCAGCAGTCCCGAAGGGAGGACGAAAGGAGCCAAAAACATTCAGTACTTC.

This chain links TRBV5-6 with TRBJ2-7; 10 bases align to TRBD1. Trimming cost V 3 bases and J 4 bases; bases outside gene matches: 7. Germline-derived CDR1 and CDR2 are SGHDT and YYEEEE. The CDR3 is made up of 15 amino acids. CDR3 region: CASSSDRGRRYEQYF. The CDR3 region has the DNA TGTGCCAGCAGCTCCGACAGGGGGCGCAGGTACGAGCAGTACTTC.

The CDR3, as DNA: TGTGCCTGGATCAGGGCGGGAGAGCCCTACGAGCAGTACTTC. It is translated as CAWIRAGEPYEQYF. This chain connects TRBV30 to TRBJ2-5, with TRBD2 matching over 7 bases. The end of the DNA aligns better with TRBJ2-7, so the J call may be wrong. The CDR3 length is 14 residues. Germline values: CDR1 GTSNPN, CDR2 SVGIG (reference sequence).

V is TRBV5-1 and J is TRBJ2-5; 8 bases match TRBD2. The ends lost 0 bases at V and 5 bases at J; junction bases unmatched: 6. The CDR3 is 15 amino acids. The germline CDR1 and CDR2 sequences are SGHRS and YFSETQ. The CDR3 region is CASSLAVGGAETQYF. For the CDR3, the DNA is TGCGCCAGCAGCTTGGCCGTCGGGGGGGCTGAGACCCAGTACTTC.

The chain recombines TRBV6-1 with TRBJ2-5; possibly TRBD1 for D (8 bases). Germline lookup yields CDR1 MNHNS and CDR2 SASEGT. This CDR3 has 14 residues. Trimming took off 5 bases at V and 2 bases at J, with 12 bases between the two ends. The CDR3 sequence: CASSSGTGQETQYF. The DNA of the CDR3 is TGTGCCAGCAGTAGCGGGACAGGTCAAGAGACCCAGTACTTC.

The V call is TRBV27, the J call TRBJ1-5, with 8 bases fitting TRBD1. The CDR3 is 19 residues long. Germline CDR1 reads MNHEY; CDR2 reads SMNVEV (reference sequence). J was trimmed by 0 bases and V by 4 bases; bases with no gene match: 14. The CDR3, as DNA: TGTGCCAGCAGTTCCCGCCTAGGGACAGGACACAATAGCAATCAGCCCCAGCATTTT. Translating gives CASSSRLGTGHNSNQPQHF.

The chain combines TRBV9 with TRBJ2-5, with 7 bases that match TRBD2. The CDR3 length is 14 residues. The germline V gene has CDR1 SGDLS and CDR2 YYNGEE. After removal of 1 base from V and 4 bases from J, the junction contained 4 bases not matched to a gene. The CDR3 here is CASSVSSGGETQYF. CDR3 nucleotide sequence: TGTGCCAGCAGCGTATCGTCGGGAGGAGAGACCCAGTACTTC.

The rearrangement uses TRBV5-1 and TRBJ2-5, with D perhaps matching TRBD2 (5 bases). Germline CDR1 and CDR2: SGHRS and YFSETQ. The CDR3 is 14 amino acids. Between the trimmed V and J ends, which lost 5 bases and 4 bases, there was a span of 15 bases. The CDR3: CASSPDGVPETQYF. The DNA of the CDR3 is TGCGCCAGCAGTCCGGACGGGGTCCCAGAGACCCAGTACTTC.